This T cell receptor beta chain was observed in a study of OX40 agonist ivuxolimab in advanced cancers. TCRdb keeps only in-frame clones here, not all; method: immunoSEQ multiplex PCR. This table holds about 73,000 clones, about nine tenths found once. General study points: The investigators did not determine what antigen specificity the expanded peripheral T cells had. Some of the lowest clonal expansion was seen in partial responders at 0.1-3.0 mg/kg. Relative to CD4+, CD8+ T cells held more expanded clones on average.

Remarks on this clone: The antigen remains undetermined.

Here the sequenced sample was CD4+ or CD8+ T cells sorted from blood, taken in a trial of the OX40 agonist ivuxolimab. The receptor comes from an adult with an advanced solid tumor such as melanoma, head and neck, liver or kidney cancer.

The CDR3 spells CASSPWTGFGNTIYF. The CDR3 DNA reads TGTGCCAGCAGCCCATGGACAGGGTTCGGAAACACCATATATTTT. The chain uses TRBV11-2 and TRBJ1-3, with TRBD1 matching over 8 bases. The trim removed 5 bases at V and 4 bases at J, leaving 7 bases unmatched. The CDR3 covers 15 residues. Per the germline V gene, CDR1 is SGHAT and CDR2 is FQNNGV.